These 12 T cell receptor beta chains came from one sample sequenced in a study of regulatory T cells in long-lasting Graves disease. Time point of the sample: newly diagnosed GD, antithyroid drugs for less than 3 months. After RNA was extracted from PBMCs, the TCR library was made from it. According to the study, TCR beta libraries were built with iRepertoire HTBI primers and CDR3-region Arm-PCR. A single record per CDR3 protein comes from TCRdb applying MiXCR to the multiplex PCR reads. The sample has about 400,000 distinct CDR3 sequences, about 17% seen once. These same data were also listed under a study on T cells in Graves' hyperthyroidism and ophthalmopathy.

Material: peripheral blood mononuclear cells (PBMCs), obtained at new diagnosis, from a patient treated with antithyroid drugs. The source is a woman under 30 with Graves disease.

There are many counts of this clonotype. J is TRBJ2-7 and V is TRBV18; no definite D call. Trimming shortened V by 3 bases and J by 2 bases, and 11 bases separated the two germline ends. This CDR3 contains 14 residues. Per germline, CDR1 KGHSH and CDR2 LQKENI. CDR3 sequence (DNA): TGTGCCAGCTCACCTAGACAAGTCCCCTACGAGCAGTACTTC. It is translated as CASSPRQVPYEQYF.

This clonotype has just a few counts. CDR3 sequence: CSARDGRGWLETQYF. The DNA of the CDR3 is TGCAGTGCTAGAGATGGCAGGGGGTGGCTAGAGACCCAGTACTTC. The V gene is TRBV20-1, the J gene TRBJ2-5; 7 nucleotides align to TRBD1. Trimming cost V 0 bases and J 4 bases; bases outside gene matches: 8. The CDR3 consists of 15 residues. Germline loops: CDR1 DFQATT, CDR2 SNEGSKA (reference sequence).

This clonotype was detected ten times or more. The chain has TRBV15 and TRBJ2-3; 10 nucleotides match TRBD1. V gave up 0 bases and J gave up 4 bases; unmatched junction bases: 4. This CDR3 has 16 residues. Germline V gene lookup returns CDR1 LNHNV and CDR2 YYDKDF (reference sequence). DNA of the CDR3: TGTGCCACCAGCAGAGAGGTTGGGACAGGGGCAGATACGCAGTATTTT. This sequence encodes CATSREVGTGADTQYF. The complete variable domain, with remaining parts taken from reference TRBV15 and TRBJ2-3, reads DAMVIQNPRYQVTQFGKPVTLSCSQTLNHNVMYWYQQKSSQAPKLLFHYYDKDFNNEADTPDNFQSRRPNTSFCFLDIRSPGLGDTAMYLCATSREVGTGADTQYFGPGTRLTVL.

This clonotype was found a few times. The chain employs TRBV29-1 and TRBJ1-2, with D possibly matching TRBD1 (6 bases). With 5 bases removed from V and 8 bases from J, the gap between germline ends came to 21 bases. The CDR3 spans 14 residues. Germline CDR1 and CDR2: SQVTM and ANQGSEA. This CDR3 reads CSVSGPGVLEGYTF. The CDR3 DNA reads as TGCAGCGTTTCGGGGCCAGGGGTTCTAGAAGGCTACACCTTC.

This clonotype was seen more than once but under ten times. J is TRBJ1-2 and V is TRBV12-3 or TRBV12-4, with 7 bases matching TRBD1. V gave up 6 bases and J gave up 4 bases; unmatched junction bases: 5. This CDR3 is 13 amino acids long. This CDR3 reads CASRGQPTYGYTF. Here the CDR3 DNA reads TGTGCCAGCAGGGGACAGCCCACCTATGGCTACACCTTC.

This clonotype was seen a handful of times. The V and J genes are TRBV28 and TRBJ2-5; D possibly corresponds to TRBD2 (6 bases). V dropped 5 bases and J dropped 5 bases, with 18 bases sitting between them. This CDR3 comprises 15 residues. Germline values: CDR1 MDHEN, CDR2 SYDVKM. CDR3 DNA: TGTGCCAGCAGTCCGGGGCGTAGCGGCCGCGAGACCCAGTACTTC. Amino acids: CASSPGRSGRETQYF.

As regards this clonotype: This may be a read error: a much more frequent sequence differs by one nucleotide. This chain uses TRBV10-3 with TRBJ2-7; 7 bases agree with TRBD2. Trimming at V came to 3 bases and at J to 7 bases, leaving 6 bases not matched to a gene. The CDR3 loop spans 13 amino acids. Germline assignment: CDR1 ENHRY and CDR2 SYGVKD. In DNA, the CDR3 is TGTGCCATCAGTGAAGGGCAGCGGGATGAGCAGTACTTC. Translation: CAISEGQRDEQYF.

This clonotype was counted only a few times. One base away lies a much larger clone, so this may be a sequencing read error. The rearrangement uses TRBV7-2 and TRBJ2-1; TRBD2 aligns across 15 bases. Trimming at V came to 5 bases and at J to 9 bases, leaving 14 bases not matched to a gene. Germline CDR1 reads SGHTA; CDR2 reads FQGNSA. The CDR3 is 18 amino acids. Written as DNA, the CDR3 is TGTGCCAGCAGCGCGGGACTAGCGGGAGGAACCCTTAACAGTGAGCAGTTCTTC. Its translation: CASSAGLAGGTLNSEQFF.

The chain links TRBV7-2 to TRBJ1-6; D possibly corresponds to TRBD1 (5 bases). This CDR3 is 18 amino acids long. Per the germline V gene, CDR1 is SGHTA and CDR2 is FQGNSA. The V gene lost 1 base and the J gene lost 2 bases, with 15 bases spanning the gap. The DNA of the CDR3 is TGTGCCAGCAGCTTAGGTGTTGTCGCGGGGGCCTATAATTCACCCCTCCACTTT. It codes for CASSLGVVAGAYNSPLHF.

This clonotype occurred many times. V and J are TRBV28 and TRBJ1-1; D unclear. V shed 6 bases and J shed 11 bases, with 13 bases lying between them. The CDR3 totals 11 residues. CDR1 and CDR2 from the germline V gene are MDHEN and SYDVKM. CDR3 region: CASSSVGIAFF. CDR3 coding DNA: TGTGCCAGCAGCTCTGTTGGGATTGCTTTCTTT.

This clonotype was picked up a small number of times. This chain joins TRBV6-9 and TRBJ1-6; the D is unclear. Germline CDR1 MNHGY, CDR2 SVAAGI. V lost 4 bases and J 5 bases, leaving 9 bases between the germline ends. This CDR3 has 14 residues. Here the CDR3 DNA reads TGTGCCAGCAGTTTCAAGGGTGATAATTCACCCCTCCACTTT. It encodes CASSFKGDNSPLHF.

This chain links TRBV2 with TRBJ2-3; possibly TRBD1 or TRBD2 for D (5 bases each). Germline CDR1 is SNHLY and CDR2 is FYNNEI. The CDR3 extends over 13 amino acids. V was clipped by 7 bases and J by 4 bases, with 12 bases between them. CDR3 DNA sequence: TGTGCCAGCACCCGGGACCAGGCAGATACGCAGTATTTT. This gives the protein CASTRDQADTQYF.